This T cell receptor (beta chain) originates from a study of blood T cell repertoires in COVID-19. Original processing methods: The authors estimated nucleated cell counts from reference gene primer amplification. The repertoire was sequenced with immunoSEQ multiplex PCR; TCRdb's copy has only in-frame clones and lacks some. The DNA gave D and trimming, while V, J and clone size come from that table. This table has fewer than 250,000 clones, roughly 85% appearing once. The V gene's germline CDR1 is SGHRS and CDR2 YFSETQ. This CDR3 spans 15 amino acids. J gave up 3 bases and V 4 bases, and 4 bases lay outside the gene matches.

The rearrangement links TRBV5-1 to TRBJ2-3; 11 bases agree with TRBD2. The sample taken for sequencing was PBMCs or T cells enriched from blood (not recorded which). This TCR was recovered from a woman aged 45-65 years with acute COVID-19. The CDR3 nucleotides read TGCGCCAGCAGCCCAGCTAGCGGGGGGACAGATACGCAGTATTTT. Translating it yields CASSPASGGTDTQYF.